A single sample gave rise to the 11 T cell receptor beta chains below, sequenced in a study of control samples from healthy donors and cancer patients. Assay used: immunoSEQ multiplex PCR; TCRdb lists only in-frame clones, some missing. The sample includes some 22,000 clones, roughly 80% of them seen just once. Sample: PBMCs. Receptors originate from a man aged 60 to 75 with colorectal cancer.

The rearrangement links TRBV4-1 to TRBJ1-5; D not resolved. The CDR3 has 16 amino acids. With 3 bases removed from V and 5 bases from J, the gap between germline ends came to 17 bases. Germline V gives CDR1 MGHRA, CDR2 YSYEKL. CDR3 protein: CASSHPGESRHQPQHF. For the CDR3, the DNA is TGCGCCAGCAGCCACCCGGGCGAATCAAGGCATCAGCCCCAGCATTTT.

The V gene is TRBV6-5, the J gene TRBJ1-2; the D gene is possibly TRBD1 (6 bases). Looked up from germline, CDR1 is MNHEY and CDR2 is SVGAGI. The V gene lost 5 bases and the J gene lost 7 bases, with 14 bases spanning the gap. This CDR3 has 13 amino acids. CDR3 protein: CASSQAGVFGYTF. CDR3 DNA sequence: TGTGCCAGCAGTCAGGCAGGGGTATTTGGCTACACCTTC.

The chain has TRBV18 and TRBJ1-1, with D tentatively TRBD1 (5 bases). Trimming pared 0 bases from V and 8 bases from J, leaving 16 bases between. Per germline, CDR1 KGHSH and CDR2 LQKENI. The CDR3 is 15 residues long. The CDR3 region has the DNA TGTGCCAGCTCACCACCGGGGACGGTAACCGCCGAAGCTTTCTTT. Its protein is CASSPPGTVTAEAFF.

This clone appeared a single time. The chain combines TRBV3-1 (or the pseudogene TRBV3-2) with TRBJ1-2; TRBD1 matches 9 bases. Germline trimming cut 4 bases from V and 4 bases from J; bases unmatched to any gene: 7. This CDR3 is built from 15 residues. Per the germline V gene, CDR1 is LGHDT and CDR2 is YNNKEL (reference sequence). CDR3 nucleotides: TGTGCCAGCAGCCTTACAGGGGGCGCGGGCTATGGCTACACCTTC. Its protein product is CASSLTGGAGYGYTF.

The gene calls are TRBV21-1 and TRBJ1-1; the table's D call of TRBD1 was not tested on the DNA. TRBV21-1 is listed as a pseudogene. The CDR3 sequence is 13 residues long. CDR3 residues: CASSKASGAEAFF. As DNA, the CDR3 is TGTGCCAGCAGCAAAGCATCAGGGGCTGAAGCTTTCTTT.

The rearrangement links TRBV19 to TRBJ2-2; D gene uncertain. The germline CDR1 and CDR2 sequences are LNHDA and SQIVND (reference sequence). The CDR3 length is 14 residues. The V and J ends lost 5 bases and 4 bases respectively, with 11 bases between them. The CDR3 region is CASSLTLATGELFF. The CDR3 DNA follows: TGTGCCAGTAGTTTGACTCTTGCCACCGGGGAGCTGTTTTTT. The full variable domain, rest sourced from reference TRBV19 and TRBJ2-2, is DGGITQSPKYLFRKEGQNVTLSCEQNLNHDAMYWYRQDPGQGLRLIYYSQIVNDFQKGDIAEGYSVSREKKESFPLTVTSAQKNPTAFYLCASSLTLATGELFFGEGSRLTVL.

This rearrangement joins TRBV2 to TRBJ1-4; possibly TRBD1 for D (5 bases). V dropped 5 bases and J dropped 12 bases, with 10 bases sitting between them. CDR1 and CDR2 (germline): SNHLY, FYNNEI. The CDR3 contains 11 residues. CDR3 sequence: CASSLRDQLFF. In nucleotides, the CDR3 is TGTGCCAGCAGTCTCCGGGACCAACTGTTTTTT.

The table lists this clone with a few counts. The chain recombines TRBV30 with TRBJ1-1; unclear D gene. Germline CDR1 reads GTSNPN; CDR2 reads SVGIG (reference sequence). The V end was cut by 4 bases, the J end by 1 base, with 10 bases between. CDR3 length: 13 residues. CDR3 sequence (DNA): TGTGCCTGGAAGTTTTATGCGAACACTGAAGCTTTCTTT. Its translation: CAWKFYANTEAFF.

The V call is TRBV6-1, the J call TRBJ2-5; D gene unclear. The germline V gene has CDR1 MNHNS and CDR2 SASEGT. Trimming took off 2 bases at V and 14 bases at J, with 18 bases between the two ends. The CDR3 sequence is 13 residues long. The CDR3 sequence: CASSEREHLKCYF. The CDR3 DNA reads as TGTGCCAGCAGTGAAAGGGAACACCTGAAGTGTTACTTC.

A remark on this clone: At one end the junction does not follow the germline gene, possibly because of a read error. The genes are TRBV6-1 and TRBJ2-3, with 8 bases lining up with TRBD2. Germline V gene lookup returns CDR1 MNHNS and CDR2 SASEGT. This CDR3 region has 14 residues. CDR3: CASSKAGGTDTQYF. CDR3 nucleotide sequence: TGTGCCAGCAGTAAAGCGGGGGGCACAGATACGCAGTATTTT.

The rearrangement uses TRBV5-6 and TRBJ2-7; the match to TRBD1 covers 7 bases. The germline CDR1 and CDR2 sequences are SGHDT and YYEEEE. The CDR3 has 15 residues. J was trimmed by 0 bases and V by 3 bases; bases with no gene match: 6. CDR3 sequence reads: CASSSTGLSSYEQYF. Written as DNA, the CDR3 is TGTGCCAGCAGCTCGACAGGGTTGAGCTCCTACGAGCAGTACTTC.